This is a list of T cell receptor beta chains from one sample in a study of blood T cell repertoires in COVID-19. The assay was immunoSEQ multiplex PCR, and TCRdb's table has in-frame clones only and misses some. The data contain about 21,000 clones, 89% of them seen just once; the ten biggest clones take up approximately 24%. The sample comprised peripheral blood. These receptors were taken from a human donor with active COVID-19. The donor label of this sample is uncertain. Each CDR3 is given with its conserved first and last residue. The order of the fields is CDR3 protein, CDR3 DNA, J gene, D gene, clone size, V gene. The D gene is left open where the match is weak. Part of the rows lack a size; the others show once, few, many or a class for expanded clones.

CDR3 protein: CASSVGVLEGNIQYF; CDR3 DNA: TGTGCCAGCAGCGTTGGGGTGCTGGAGGGGAACATTCAGTACTTC; J gene: TRBJ2-4; D gene: -; clone size: -; V gene: TRBV9
CDR3 protein: CASSPLTGANEKLFF; CDR3 DNA: TGTGCCAGCTCACCCTTGACAGGGGCTAATGAAAAACTGTTTTTT; J gene: TRBJ1-4; D gene: TRBD1; clone size: -; V gene: TRBV18
CDR3 protein: CASSWQGETQYF; CDR3 DNA: TGTGCCAGCAGCTGGCAGGGGGAGACCCAGTACTTC; J gene: TRBJ2-5; D gene: -; clone size: -; V gene: TRBV5-6
CDR3 protein: CASSKGQGAGETQYF; CDR3 DNA: TGTGCCAGCAGCAAGGGACAGGGGGCGGGTGAGACCCAGTACTTC; J gene: TRBJ2-5; D gene: TRBD1; clone size: -; V gene: TRBV5-4
CDR3 protein: CASRGDLSNQPQHF; CDR3 DNA: TGTGCCAGCAGAGGGGATCTCAGCAATCAGCCCCAGCATTTT; J gene: TRBJ1-5; D gene: -; clone size: -; V gene: TRBV2
CDR3 protein: CASSSDRGGYSNQPQHF; CDR3 DNA: TGTGCCAGCAGTTCGGACAGGGGGGGCTATAGCAATCAGCCCCAGCATTTT; J gene: TRBJ1-5; D gene: TRBD1; clone size: -; V gene: TRBV6-2/TRBV6-3
CDR3 protein: CASSPVGTGGEKLFF; CDR3 DNA: TGTGCCAGCAGCCCAGTCGGGACAGGCGGCGAAAAACTGTTTTTT; J gene: TRBJ1-4; D gene: TRBD1; clone size: once; V gene: TRBV4-2
CDR3 protein: CASSLNNLVNEQFF; CDR3 DNA: TGTGCCAGCAGCCTCAACAACCTTGTTAATGAGCAGTTCTTC; J gene: TRBJ2-1; D gene: -; clone size: -; V gene: TRBV9
CDR3 protein: CASSVGGSTDTQYF; CDR3 DNA: TGTGCCAGCAGCGTAGGAGGGAGCACAGATACGCAGTATTTT; J gene: TRBJ2-3; D gene: -; clone size: -; V gene: TRBV9
CDR3 protein: CAWSVRLRRGSYQETQYF; CDR3 DNA: TGTGCCTGGAGTGTACGACTTCGGCGGGGGAGTTACCAAGAGACCCAGTACTTC; J gene: TRBJ2-5; D gene: TRBD2; clone size: -; V gene: TRBV30
CDR3 protein: CASSPSVSGYEQYF; CDR3 DNA: TGTGCCAGCTCACCTAGTGTTAGTGGCTACGAGCAGTACTTC; J gene: TRBJ2-7; D gene: -; clone size: -; V gene: TRBV18
CDR3 protein: CASSKPPGLHEQFF; CDR3 DNA: TGTGCCAGCAGTAAACCCCCGGGACTTCACGAGCAGTTCTTC; J gene: TRBJ2-1; D gene: -; clone size: -; V gene: TRBV6-5
CDR3 protein: CASSYSAHSNQPQHF; CDR3 DNA: TGTGCCAGCAGTTACTCGGCACATAGCAATCAGCCCCAGCATTTT; J gene: TRBJ1-5; D gene: -; clone size: -; V gene: TRBV6-5
CDR3 protein: CSVYDRLDTEAFF; CDR3 DNA: TGCAGCGTTTATGACAGGTTGGACACTGAAGCTTTCTTT; J gene: TRBJ1-1; D gene: -; clone size: -; V gene: TRBV29-1
CDR3 protein: CASSVDPEEKPSGANVLTF; CDR3 DNA: TGTGCCAGCAGCGTAGACCCAGAGGAGAAACCTTCTGGGGCCAACGTCCTGACTTTC; J gene: TRBJ2-6; D gene: -; clone size: few; V gene: TRBV9
CDR3 protein: CASRRPPRGTQYF; CDR3 DNA: TGTGCCAGTAGAAGGCCACCCCGGGGTACGCAGTATTTT; J gene: TRBJ2-3; D gene: -; clone size: -; V gene: TRBV19
CDR3 protein: CASSPGNMNTEAFF; CDR3 DNA: TGTGCCAGCAGTCCGGGGAACATGAACACTGAAGCTTTCTTT; J gene: TRBJ1-1; D gene: -; clone size: -; V gene: TRBV6-2/TRBV6-3
CDR3 protein: CASSDDPRGLTNEKLFF; CDR3 DNA: TGTGCCAGCAGTGACGATCCTCGGGGTTTAACTAATGAAAAACTGTTTTTT; J gene: TRBJ1-4; D gene: -; clone size: -; V gene: TRBV6-1
CDR3 protein: CASSQGTGTGGYTF; CDR3 DNA: TGTGCCAGCAGCCAAGGGACAGGGACGGGGGGCTACACCTTC; J gene: TRBJ1-2; D gene: TRBD1; clone size: -; V gene: TRBV3-1/TRBV3-2